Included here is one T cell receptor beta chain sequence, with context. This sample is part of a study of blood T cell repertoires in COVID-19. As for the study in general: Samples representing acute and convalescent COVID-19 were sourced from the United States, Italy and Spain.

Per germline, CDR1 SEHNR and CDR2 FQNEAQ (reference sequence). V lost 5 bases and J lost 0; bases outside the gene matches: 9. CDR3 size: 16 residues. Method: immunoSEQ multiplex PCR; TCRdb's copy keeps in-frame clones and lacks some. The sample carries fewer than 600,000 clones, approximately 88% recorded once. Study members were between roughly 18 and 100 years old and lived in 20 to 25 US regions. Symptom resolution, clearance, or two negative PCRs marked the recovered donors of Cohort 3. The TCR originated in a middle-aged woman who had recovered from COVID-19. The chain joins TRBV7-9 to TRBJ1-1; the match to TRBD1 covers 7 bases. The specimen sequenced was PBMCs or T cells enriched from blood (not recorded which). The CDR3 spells CASSRDSHPMNTEAFF. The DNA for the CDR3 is TGTGCCAGCAGCCGGGACAGCCATCCCATGAACACTGAAGCTTTCTTT.